The 7 T cell receptor beta chains below all came from one sample that was sequenced in a study of identical twins. TCRdb ran MiXCR on the 5' RACE reads and lists one entry per CDR3 protein. The data contain 1,800,000 or so distinct CDR3 sequences, around 29% of them singletons. Sequencing was done on a sample of cord blood. These receptor sequences come from a newborn girl in good health.

The J gene is TRBJ1-1, the V gene TRBV10-1, with 7 bases identical to TRBD1. V was pared by 6 bases and J by 0 bases, with 13 bases of the junction left unmatched. This CDR3 has 17 residues. Germline CDR1 is WNHNN and CDR2 is SYGVQD (reference sequence). CDR3 region: CASSRQGSGSMNTEAFF. CDR3 DNA sequence: TGCGCCAGCAGCCGACAGGGTAGTGGCTCTATGAACACTGAAGCTTTCTTT.

This chain uses TRBV5-1 with TRBJ2-3; 11 bases align to TRBD2. CDR3 size: 16 residues. Germline loops: CDR1 SGHRS, CDR2 YFSETQ. Losses at the gene ends were 4 bases for V and 2 bases for J; bases not matched to a gene: 6. The CDR3 DNA is TGCGCCAGCAGCACCGGGACTAGCGGAATCACAGATACGCAGTATTTT. Its translation: CASSTGTSGITDTQYF.

For the CDR3, the DNA is TGTGCCAGCAGTGTCCGTCAGCCCCCGACTACAGATACGCAGTATTTT. Residues: CASSVRQPPTTDTQYF. The chain has TRBV6-1 and TRBJ2-3; no clear D. The V gene lost 4 bases and the J gene lost 3 bases, with 17 bases spanning the gap. Germline CDR1 is MNHNS and CDR2 is SASEGT. The CDR3 has 16 residues.

This clonotype was recorded at least ten times. The genes are TRBV5-1 and TRBJ2-5; TRBD2 is a possible D gene (5 bases). The V end lost 5 bases, the J end lost 5 bases, and 13 bases lay between the germline ends. There are 13 residues in the CDR3. Germline values: CDR1 SGHRS, CDR2 YFSETQ. CDR3 region: CASSPTGSETQYF. The CDR3 DNA reads TGCGCCAGCAGTCCTACGGGGTCGGAGACCCAGTACTTC.

This chain joins TRBV6-2 or TRBV6-3 and TRBJ2-5; D uncertain. In germline, CDR1 is MNHEY, CDR2 SVGEGT. The V end lost 0 bases, the J end lost 2 bases, and 16 bases lay between the germline ends. The CDR3 sequence is 17 residues long. The CDR3 coding sequence is TGTGCCAGCAGTTACTCGATCGCGGCAGTCGGTCAAGAGACCCAGTACTTC. This translates into CASSYSIAAVGQETQYF.

This chain joins TRBV24-1 and TRBJ2-1, with a weak D call TRBD2 (6 bases). The V and J ends lost 1 base and 7 bases respectively, with 16 bases between them. From germline, CDR1 is KGHDR and CDR2 SFDVKD. This CDR3 spans 16 amino acids. Here the CDR3 reads CATSDFREAPGNEQFF. The CDR3 nucleotides are TGTGCCACCAGTGATTTTAGGGAGGCCCCGGGGAATGAGCAGTTCTTC.

This clonotype was observed a handful of times. The chain joins TRBV20-1 to TRBJ2-1, with 7 bases aligning to TRBD2. V dropped 0 bases and J dropped 12; count of bases not matched to a gene: 11. The CDR3 covers 14 residues. Germline V gives CDR1 DFQATT, CDR2 SNEGSKA (reference sequence). This CDR3 is CSARDLGLAEGQFF. The CDR3 DNA follows: TGCAGTGCTAGAGATCTCGGGCTAGCGGAGGGGCAGTTCTTC.